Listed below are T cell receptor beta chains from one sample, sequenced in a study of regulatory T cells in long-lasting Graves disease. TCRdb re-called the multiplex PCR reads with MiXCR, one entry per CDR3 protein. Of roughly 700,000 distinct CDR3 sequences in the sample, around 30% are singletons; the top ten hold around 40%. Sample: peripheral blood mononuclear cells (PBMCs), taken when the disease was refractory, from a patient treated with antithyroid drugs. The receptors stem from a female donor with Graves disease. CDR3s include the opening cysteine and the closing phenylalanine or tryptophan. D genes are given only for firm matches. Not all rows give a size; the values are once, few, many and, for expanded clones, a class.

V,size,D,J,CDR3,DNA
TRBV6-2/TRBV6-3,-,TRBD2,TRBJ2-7,CASSYAAGGYEQYF,TGTGCCAGCAGTTACGCCGCGGGAGGATACGAGCAGTACTTC
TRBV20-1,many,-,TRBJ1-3,CSARPGAGGNTIYF,TGCAGTGCTAGACCAGGGGCTGGCGGAAACACCATATATTTT
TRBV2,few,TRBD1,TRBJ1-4,CASNTRTGAIEKLFF,TGTGCCAGCAATACCCGGACAGGGGCGATTGAAAAACTGTTTTTT
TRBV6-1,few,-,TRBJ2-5,CAAAYQGRETQYF,TGTGCCGCAGCATACCAGGGGAGGGAGACCCAGTACTTC
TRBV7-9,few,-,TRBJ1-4,CASSFGVTREKLFF,TGTGCCAGCAGCTTCGGGGTAACACGCGAAAAACTGTTTTTT
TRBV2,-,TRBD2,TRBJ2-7,CASSEALALGVREGYEQYF,TGTGCCAGCAGTGAAGCGCTCGCTCTGGGGGTGCGGGAGGGCTACGAGCAGTACTTC
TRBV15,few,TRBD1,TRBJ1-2,CATSPTGGYGYTF,TGTGCCACCAGCCCTACAGGGGGCTATGGCTACACCTTC
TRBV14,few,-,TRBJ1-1,CASSQGSLNTEAFF,TGTGCCAGCAGCCAGGGGAGCCTGAACACTGAAGCTTTCTTT
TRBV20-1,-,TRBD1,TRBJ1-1,CSATDRGNTEAFF,TGCAGTGCTACCGACAGGGGGAACACTGAAGCTTTCTTT
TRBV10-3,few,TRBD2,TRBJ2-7,CAISEWGLAFSYEQYF,TGTGCCATCAGTGAGTGGGGACTAGCGTTCTCCTACGAGCAGTACTTC